This T cell receptor beta chain is from a study of T cell responses to AZD1222 COVID-19 vaccine. Study-level results: With two AZD1222 doses given, Spike-specific TCR breadth and depth both rose. Samples come after the peak T cell response, not at day 14.

The CDR3 sequence is 15 residues long. Trimming stripped 3 bases from V and 5 bases from J, with 14 bases between. The germline V gene has CDR1 SGHTA and CDR2 FQGNSA. Doses given second, at about 4 or about 12 weeks, were pooled. About this clone: What it recognizes is unknown.

The table came from immunoSEQ multiplex PCR; TCRdb's copy has only in-frame clones and leaves some out. The table records 70,000 to 85,000 clones, about 80% of them present only once. The source is an adult who received the AZD1222 COVID-19 vaccine. Sequenced material: peripheral blood, taken 28 days after the second AZD1222 dose. V gene TRBV7-2 combines with J gene TRBJ1-5; perhaps TRBD1 as D (5 bases). The CDR3 DNA reads TGTGCCAGCAGCTTCGGGGGTACATCCGATCAGCCCCAGCATTTT. Amino acid sequence: CASSFGGTSDQPQHF. Together with reference TRBV7-2 and TRBJ1-5, the CDR3 gives the full variable domain: GAGVSQSPSNKVTEKGKDVELRCDPISGHTALYWYRQSLGQGLEFLIYFQGNSAPDKSGLPSDRFSAERTGGSVSTLTIQRTQQEDSAVYLCASSFGGTSDQPQHFGDGTRLSIL.